The T cell receptor (beta chain) under discussion was sequenced for a study of blood T cell repertoires in COVID-19. This clone turned up a few times. As processed by the authors: Reference gene primer amplification gave estimated nucleated cell counts. Libraries were prepared by immunoSEQ multiplex PCR; TCRdb keeps only in-frame clonotypes and omits some of them. The V and J calls and clone size come from that table; D and trimming were worked out from the DNA. The top ten clones hold around 7.8% of a sample with around 290,000 clones, approximately 87% of them seen once. Per the germline V gene, CDR1 is SGHDT and CDR2 is YYEEEE. Trimming removed 4 bases from V and 3 bases from J, with 22 bases in between. The CDR3 length is 17 residues.

Sequenced material: peripheral blood. This chain uses TRBV5-6 with TRBJ1-2; the D gene is possibly TRBD1 (6 bases). This receptor was taken from a woman between 45 and 60 years old who had recovered from COVID-19. The CDR3 DNA is TGTGCCAGCAGCCAAAAGGACAGACCACTTATTTACTATGGCTACACCTTC. It translates to CASSQKDRPLIYYGYTF. The variable domain in full, completed from reference TRBV5-6 and TRBJ1-2, reads DAGVTQSPTHLIKTRGQQVTLRCSPKSGHDTVSWYQQALGQGPQFIFQYYEEEERQRGNFPDRFSGHQFPNYSSELNVNALLLGDSALYLCASSQKDRPLIYYGYTFGSGTRLTVV.